A selection of T cell receptor beta chains follows, all from one sample in a study of T cell responses to AZD1222 COVID-19 vaccine. Assay used: immunoSEQ multiplex PCR; TCRdb lists only in-frame clones, some missing. The sample lists 100,000 or so clones; about 86% were seen once. Specimen: peripheral blood, collected on day 0 of AZD1222 vaccination. The receptor source for this set is an adult in good health. CDR3s include the opening cysteine and the closing phenylalanine or tryptophan.

J | V | CDR3
TRBJ1-2 | TRBV19 | CASSRLADYGYTF
TRBJ1-2 | TRBV10-2 | CASMQPGATNYGYTF
TRBJ1-6 | TRBV7-9 | CASSLSVGMAPLHF
TRBJ1-1 | TRBV7-6 | CASSLESTTEAFF
TRBJ1-6 | TRBV6-5 | CASSYSGQYNSPLHF
TRBJ2-3 | TRBV7-3 | CASSLGLTSGGSDTQYF
TRBJ1-1 | TRBV11-3 | CASRTGNTEAFF
TRBJ1-4 | TRBV20-1 | CSARDLAQLFF
TRBJ1-1 | TRBV12-5 | CASGLGGNTEAFF
TRBJ2-2 | TRBV4-1 | CASSQERATGELFF
TRBJ1-2 | TRBV29-1 | CSVTRDYGYTF
TRBJ2-2 | TRBV3-1/TRBV3-2 | CASSQMLAGAGELFF
TRBJ2-7 | TRBV5-5 | CASSLEAGLYEQYF
TRBJ2-7 | TRBV7-2 | CASTPGLLISYEQYF
TRBJ2-7 | TRBV28 | CASSLPDRLLYEQYF
TRBJ1-2 | TRBV18 | CASSFLLGDYGYTF
TRBJ2-1 | TRBV30 | CAWTSDYNEQFF
TRBJ2-5 | TRBV7-2 | CASSFDPGTQYF
TRBJ1-1 | TRBV10-3 | CAISERTAGDDEAFF
TRBJ1-1 | TRBV13 | CASSSQGSTEAFF
TRBJ2-3 | TRBV2 | CASSEYGGGTDTQYF
TRBJ2-4 | TRBV6-5 | CASSDVGTGGNIQYF
TRBJ2-7 | TRBV20-1 | CSARAHWEQYF
TRBJ1-2 | TRBV6-5 | CASRERGDRYGYTF
TRBJ1-2 | TRBV27 | CASSGTGAFPNGYTF
TRBJ1-2 | TRBV6-2/TRBV6-3 | CASSTLGQGRGYTF
TRBJ2-2 | TRBV4-1 | CASSHTGDGELFF
TRBJ2-3 | TRBV27 | CASSSPDRDTQYF
TRBJ1-3 | TRBV19 | CASSSGFGNTIYF
TRBJ2-1 | TRBV6-5 | CASNPAGGGASQFF
TRBJ1-2 | TRBV2 | CASSETGANYGYTF
TRBJ2-5 | TRBV5-1 | CASSVQGGQETQYF
TRBJ2-3 | TRBV6-1 | CASSEAQFLSTDTQYF
TRBJ1-4 | TRBV2 | CASSGTGWTGTRREKLFF
TRBJ1-2 | TRBV5-6 | CASRFVGSYGYTF
TRBJ1-1 | TRBV3-1/TRBV3-2 | CASSQGGSRMNTEAFF
TRBJ2-1 | TRBV19 | CASSITSGSGAYNEQFF
TRBJ2-1 | TRBV5-1 | CASSLEGAGSGIGVYNEQFF
TRBJ2-7 | TRBV6-5 | CASSALTGSYEQYF
TRBJ2-3 | TRBV2 | CASSVDRGADTQYF
TRBJ2-4 | TRBV5-1 | CASSPQGVKNIQYF
TRBJ1-3 | TRBV5-5 | CASSRDPAPGNTIYF
TRBJ1-1 | TRBV6-5 | CASRLRQTLATEAFF
TRBJ2-1 | TRBV5-1 | CASSLGGSSYNEQFF
TRBJ2-1 | TRBV12-5 | CASGSPHEQFF
TRBJ1-2 | TRBV7-8 | CASSFGNRGGFYGYTF